This TCR beta chain was sequenced during a study of cytomegalovirus exposure and HLA in healthy donors. The PCR employed 60 Vbeta primers together with 13 Jbeta primers. Assay: immunoSEQ multiplex PCR; the TCRdb copy retains only in-frame clones and omits some. The sample carries some 140,000 clones, 65% to 85% recorded once. Trimming cost V 5 bases and J 0 bases; bases outside gene matches: 11. Germline values: CDR1 PRHDT, CDR2 FYEKMQ (reference sequence). The CDR3 extends over 18 amino acids. The V call is TRBV13, the J call TRBJ2-7; 12 bases are shared with TRBD1. This clonotype was obtained from a woman between 35 and 50 years old in good health and CMV-seropositive. The sequencing input was PBMCs. CDR3 residues: CASSGRDRGRTLSYEQYF. CDR3 DNA: TGTGCCAGCAGCGGACGGGACAGGGGGCGGACACTCTCCTACGAGCAGTACTTC.